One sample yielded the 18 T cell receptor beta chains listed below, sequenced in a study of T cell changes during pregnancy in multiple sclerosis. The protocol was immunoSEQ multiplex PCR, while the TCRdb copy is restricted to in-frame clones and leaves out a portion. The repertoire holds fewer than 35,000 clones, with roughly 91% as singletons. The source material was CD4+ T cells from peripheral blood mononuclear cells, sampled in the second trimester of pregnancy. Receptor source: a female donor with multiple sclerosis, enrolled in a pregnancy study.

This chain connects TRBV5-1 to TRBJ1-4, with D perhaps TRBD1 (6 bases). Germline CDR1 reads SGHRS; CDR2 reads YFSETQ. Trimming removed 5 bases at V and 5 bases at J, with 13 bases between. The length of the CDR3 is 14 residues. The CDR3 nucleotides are TGCGCCAGCAGTCCCGGGACACCGAATGAAAAACTGTTTTTT. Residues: CASSPGTPNEKLFF.

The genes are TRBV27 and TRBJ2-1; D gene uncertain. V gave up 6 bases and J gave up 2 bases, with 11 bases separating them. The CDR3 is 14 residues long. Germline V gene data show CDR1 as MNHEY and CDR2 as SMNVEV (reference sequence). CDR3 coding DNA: TGTGCCAGCAGCCTCGCCCCGGCCTACAATGAGCAGTTCTTC. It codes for CASSLAPAYNEQFF.

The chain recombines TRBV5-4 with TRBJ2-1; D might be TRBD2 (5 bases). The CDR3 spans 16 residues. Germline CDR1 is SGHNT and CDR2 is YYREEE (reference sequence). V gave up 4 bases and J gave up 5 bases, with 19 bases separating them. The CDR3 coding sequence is TGTGCCAGCAGCGAGCAGAAACGTATCGGGGACAATGAGCAGTTCTTC. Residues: CASSEQKRIGDNEQFF. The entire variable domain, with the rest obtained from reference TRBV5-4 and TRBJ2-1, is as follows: ETGVTQSPTHLIKTRGQQVTLRCSSQSGHNTVSWYQQALGQGPQFIFQYYREEENGRGNFPPRFSGLQFPNYSSELNVNALELDDSALYLCASSEQKRIGDNEQFFGPGTRLTVL.

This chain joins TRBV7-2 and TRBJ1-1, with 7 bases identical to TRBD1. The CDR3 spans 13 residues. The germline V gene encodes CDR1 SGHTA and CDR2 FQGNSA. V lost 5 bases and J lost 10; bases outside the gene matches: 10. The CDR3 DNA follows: TGTGCCAGCAGCCAAGAACGCAGGGGGGTAGCTTTCTTT. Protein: CASSQERRGVAFF. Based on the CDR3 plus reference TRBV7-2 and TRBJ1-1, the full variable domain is GAGVSQSPSNKVTEKGKDVELRCDPISGHTALYWYRQSLGQGLEFLIYFQGNSAPDKSGLPSDRFSAERTGGSVSTLTIQRTQQEDSAVYLCASSQERRGVAFFGQGTRLTVV.

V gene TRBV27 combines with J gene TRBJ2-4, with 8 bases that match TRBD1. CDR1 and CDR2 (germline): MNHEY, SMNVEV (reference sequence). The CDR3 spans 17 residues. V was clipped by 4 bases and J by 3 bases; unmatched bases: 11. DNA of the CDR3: TGTGCCAGCAGTTCTCTCCGGACAGGGTGGGACAAAAACATTCAGTACTTC. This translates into CASSSLRTGWDKNIQYF.

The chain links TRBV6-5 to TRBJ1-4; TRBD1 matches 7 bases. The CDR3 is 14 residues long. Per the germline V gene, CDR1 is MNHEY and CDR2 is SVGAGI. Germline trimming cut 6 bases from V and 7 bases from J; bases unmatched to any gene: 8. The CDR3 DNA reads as TGTGCCAGCAGATCCGGGACAGCTCTTGAAAAACTGTTTTTT. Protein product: CASRSGTALEKLFF.

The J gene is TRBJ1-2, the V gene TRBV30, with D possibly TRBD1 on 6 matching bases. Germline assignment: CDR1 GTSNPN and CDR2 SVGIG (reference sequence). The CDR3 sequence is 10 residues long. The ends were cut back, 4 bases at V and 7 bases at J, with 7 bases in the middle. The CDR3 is CAWNRAGYTF. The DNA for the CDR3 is TGTGCCTGGAACAGGGCTGGCTACACCTTC.

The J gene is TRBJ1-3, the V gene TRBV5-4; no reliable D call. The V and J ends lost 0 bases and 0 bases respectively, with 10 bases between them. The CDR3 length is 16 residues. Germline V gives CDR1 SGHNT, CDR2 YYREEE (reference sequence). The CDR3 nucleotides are TGTGCCAGCAGCTTGGCCCCGGCAGGCTCTGGAAACACCATATATTTT. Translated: CASSLAPAGSGNTIYF.

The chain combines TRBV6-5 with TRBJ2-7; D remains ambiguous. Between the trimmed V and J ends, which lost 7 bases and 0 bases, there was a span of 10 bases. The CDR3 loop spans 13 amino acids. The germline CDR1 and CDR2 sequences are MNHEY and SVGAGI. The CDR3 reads CASISTASYEQYF. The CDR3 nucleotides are TGTGCCAGCATTTCTACAGCCTCCTACGAGCAGTACTTC.

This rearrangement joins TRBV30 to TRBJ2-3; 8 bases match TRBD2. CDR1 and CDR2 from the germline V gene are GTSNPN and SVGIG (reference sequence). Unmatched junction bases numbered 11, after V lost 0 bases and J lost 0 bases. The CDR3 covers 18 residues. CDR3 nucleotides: TGTGCCTGGAGTGTTGGTCCTTCCGGGAGGGTTAGCACAGATACGCAGTATTTT. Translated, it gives CAWSVGPSGRVSTDTQYF.

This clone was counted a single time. The CDR3 here is CASSQSGTGVETQYF. CDR3 DNA sequence: TGCGCCAGCAGCCAGTCCGGGACAGGGGTAGAGACCCAGTACTTC. V usage is TRBV4-1 and J usage is TRBJ2-5; 10 positions agree with TRBD1. The CDR3 is made up of 15 amino acids. V trimming: 3 bases; J trimming: 4 bases; junction bases outside the gene matches: 5. Germline V gene sequence: CDR1 MGHRA, CDR2 YSYEKL.

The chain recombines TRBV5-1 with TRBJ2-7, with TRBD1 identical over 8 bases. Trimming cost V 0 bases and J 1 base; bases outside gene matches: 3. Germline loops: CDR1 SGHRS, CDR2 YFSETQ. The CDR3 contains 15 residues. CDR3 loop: CASSLEQGGSYEQYF. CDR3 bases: TGCGCCAGCAGCTTGGAACAGGGGGGATCCTACGAGCAGTACTTC.

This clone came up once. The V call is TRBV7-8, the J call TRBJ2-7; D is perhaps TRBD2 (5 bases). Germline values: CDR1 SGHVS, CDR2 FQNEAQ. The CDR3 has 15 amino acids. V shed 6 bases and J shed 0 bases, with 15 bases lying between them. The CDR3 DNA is TGTGCCAGCAGTTTGCACGGCGGGCTCTCCTACGAGCAGTACTTC. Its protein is CASSLHGGLSYEQYF.

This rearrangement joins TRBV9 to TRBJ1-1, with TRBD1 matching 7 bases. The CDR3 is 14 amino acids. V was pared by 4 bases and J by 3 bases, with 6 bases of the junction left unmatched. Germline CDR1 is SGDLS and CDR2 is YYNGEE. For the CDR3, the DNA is TGTGCCAGCAGCCCCCGACAGGGACACACTGAAGCTTTCTTT. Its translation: CASSPRQGHTEAFF. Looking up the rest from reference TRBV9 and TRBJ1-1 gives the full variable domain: DSGVTQTPKHLITATGQRVTLRCSPRSGDLSVYWYQQSLDQGLQFLIQYYNGEERAKGNILERFSAQQFPDLHSELNLSSLELGDSALYFCASSPRQGHTEAFFGQGTRLTVV.

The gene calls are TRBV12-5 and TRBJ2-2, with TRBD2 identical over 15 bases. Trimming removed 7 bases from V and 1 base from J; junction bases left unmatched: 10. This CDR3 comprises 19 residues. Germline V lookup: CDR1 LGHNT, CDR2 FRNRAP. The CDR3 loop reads CASARVGGLAGGNTGELFF. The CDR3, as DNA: TGTGCTAGTGCCAGAGTCGGGGGACTAGCGGGAGGGAACACCGGGGAGCTGTTTTTT.

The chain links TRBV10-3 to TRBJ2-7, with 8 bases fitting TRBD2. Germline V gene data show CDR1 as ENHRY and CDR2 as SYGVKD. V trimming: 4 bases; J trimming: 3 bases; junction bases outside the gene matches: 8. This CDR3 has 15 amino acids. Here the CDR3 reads CAISVRTSHNYEQYF. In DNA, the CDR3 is TGTGCCATCAGTGTCAGGACTAGCCATAACTACGAGCAGTACTTC.

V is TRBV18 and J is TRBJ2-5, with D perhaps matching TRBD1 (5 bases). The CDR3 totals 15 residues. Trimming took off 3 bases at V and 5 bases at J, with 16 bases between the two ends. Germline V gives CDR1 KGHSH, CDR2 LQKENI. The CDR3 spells CASSPALGARETQYF. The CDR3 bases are TGTGCCAGCTCACCCGCCTTAGGGGCCCGCGAGACCCAGTACTTC.

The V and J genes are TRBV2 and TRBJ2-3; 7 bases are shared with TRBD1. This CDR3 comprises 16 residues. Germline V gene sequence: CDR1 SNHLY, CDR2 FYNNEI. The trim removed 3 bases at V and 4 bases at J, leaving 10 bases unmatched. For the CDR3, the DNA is TGTGCCAGCAGTGAGCCTAGGGCAGGGGGTCCAGATACGCAGTATTTT. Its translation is CASSEPRAGGPDTQYF.